The source of this TCR beta chain is a study of T cell responses to AZD1222 COVID-19 vaccine. Findings and limits, study-wide: It should be noted that donors were predominantly white British and more often female, and clonal diversity was possibly underestimated. Among those given AZD1222, only five or six were seropositive at baseline. Every sample of the repertoires postdated the peak T cell response. Variant regions that are unmutated are reportedly the target of nearly half of spike-specific TCRs.

As concerns this clone: Antigen: not known.

There are 18 residues in the CDR3. CDR1 is MNHEY and CDR2 is SVGEGT in the germline V gene. J lost 7 bases, V lost 0 bases, and 14 bases had no gene match. TCRdb's copy holds only in-frame clones and misses some; the assay was immunoSEQ multiplex PCR. Of about 160,000 clones in the sample, around 87% were seen once. This chain joins TRBV6-2 or TRBV6-3 and TRBJ1-1, with TRBD1 matching over 10 bases. The clonotype comes from an adult in good health. Sequenced here: peripheral blood, sampled on day 0 of AZD1222 vaccination. The CDR3 DNA is TGTGCCAGCAGTTACTCGCTTGCCCAAGGGGACAGGGGCGATGAAGCTTTCTTT. This translates into CASSYSLAQGDRGDEAFF.